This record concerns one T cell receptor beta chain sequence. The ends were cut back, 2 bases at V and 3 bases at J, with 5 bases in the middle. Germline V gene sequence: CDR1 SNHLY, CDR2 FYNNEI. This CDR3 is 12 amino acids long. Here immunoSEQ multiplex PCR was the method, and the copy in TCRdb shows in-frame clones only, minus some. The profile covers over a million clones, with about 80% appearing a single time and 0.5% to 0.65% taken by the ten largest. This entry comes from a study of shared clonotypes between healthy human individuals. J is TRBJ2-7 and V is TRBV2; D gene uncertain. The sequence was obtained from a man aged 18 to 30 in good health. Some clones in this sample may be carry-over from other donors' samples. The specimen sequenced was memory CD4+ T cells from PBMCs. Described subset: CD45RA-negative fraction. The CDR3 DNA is TGTGCCAGCAGTGAACTCGACTACGAGCAGTACTTC. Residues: CASSELDYEQYF.